The 26 T cell receptor beta chains given below trace back to one sample, sequenced in a study of blood T cell repertoires in COVID-19. Sequencing used immunoSEQ multiplex PCR; TCRdb keeps in-frame clones, though not all of them. The data show 100,000 or so clones, around 87% seen once. The specimen sequenced was peripheral blood. The receptors stem from a woman in her twenties or thirties with acute or convalescent COVID-19.

This chain connects TRBV19 to TRBJ1-1, with TRBD1 matching 10 bases. Losses at the gene ends were 3 bases for V and 0 bases for J; bases not matched to a gene: 4. This CDR3 has 16 residues. CDR1 and CDR2 from the germline V gene are LNHDA and SQIVND (reference sequence). CDR3 sequence (DNA): TGTGCCAGTAGTATCCGGGACAGGGGCTTGAACACTGAAGCTTTCTTT. Protein sequence: CASSIRDRGLNTEAFF.

J is TRBJ1-1 and V is TRBV19; no clear D gene. Trimming cost V 5 bases and J 5 bases, with 27 bases left between them. Per the germline V gene, CDR1 is LNHDA and CDR2 is SQIVND (reference sequence). CDR3 length: 18 amino acids. The CDR3 DNA reads as TGTGCCAGTAGTCTACGCGGAGGCGGTGGCGAAGTAGGAACTGAAGCTTTCTTT. Translated, it gives CASSLRGGGGEVGTEAFF.

V usage is TRBV27 and J usage is TRBJ2-1; 11 bases line up with TRBD2. This CDR3 contains 13 residues. The germline V gene has CDR1 MNHEY and CDR2 SMNVEV (reference sequence). V trimming: 3 bases; J trimming: 9 bases; junction bases outside the gene matches: 1. CDR3 DNA: TGTGCCAGCAGTTTTCTAGCGGGAGGTGAGCAGTTCTTC. As protein: CASSFLAGGEQFF.

In its sample, this clone was seen a few times. This rearrangement joins TRBV18 to TRBJ1-1; D perhaps matches TRBD1 (6 bases). Germline CDR1 and CDR2: KGHSH and LQKENI. This CDR3 contains 14 residues. The V and J ends lost 3 bases and 4 bases respectively, with 12 bases between them. The CDR3 protein is CASSPGRGITEAFF. CDR3 nucleotide sequence: TGTGCCAGCTCACCCGGGAGGGGGATCACTGAAGCTTTCTTT.

The chain couples TRBV3-1 (or the pseudogene TRBV3-2) to TRBJ2-2; the D gene is possibly TRBD2 (6 bases). Germline V gene lookup returns CDR1 LGHDT and CDR2 YNNKEL (reference sequence). The CDR3 contains 17 residues. Trimming shortened V by 3 bases and J by 1 base, and 15 bases separated the two germline ends. CDR3 coding DNA: TGTGCCAGCAGCCAGGGAATACTAGCCTTGAACACCGGGGAGCTGTTTTTT. It specifies CASSQGILALNTGELFF.

The gene calls are TRBV6-5 and TRBJ2-7, with 10 bases that match TRBD1. This CDR3 has 15 residues. CDR1 and CDR2 (germline): MNHEY, SVGAGI. With V trimmed by 5 bases and J by 7 bases, 11 bases remained unmatched. The CDR3 coding sequence is TGTGCCAGCAGTCCCCCGGGACAGGGGCTTTGGGAGCAGTACTTC. Protein sequence: CASSPPGQGLWEQYF.

This chain uses TRBV29-1 with TRBJ1-5; perhaps TRBD1 as D (5 bases). CDR1 is SQVTM, CDR2 ANQGSEA, per germline. The V end lost 4 bases, the J end lost 0 bases, and 13 bases lay between the germline ends. This CDR3 spans 15 amino acids. The CDR3 reads CSVAWGTYSNQPQHF. The CDR3 coding sequence is TGCAGCGTTGCTTGGGGGACTTATAGCAATCAGCCCCAGCATTTT.

The gene calls are TRBV7-9 and TRBJ2-3, with 7 bases identical to TRBD1. CDR3 length: 16 residues. Germline CDR1 reads SEHNR; CDR2 reads FQNEAQ (reference sequence). Trimming took 2 bases from V and 5 from J; bases not matched to a gene: 10. This CDR3 reads CASSLLGKGAKDTQYF. CDR3 sequence (DNA): TGTGCCAGCAGCTTACTGGGGAAGGGGGCTAAAGATACGCAGTATTTT.

This chain connects TRBV10-3 to TRBJ1-2; the D gene is possibly TRBD1 (5 bases). This CDR3 is 14 amino acids long. V shed 2 bases and J shed 8 bases, with 15 bases lying between them. CDR1 is ENHRY, CDR2 SYGVKD, per germline. The CDR3 DNA follows: TGTGCCATCAGTGAGCAGGGCAACCTCGGGGGCTACACCTTC. It is translated as CAISEQGNLGGYTF.

The chain joins TRBV2 to TRBJ1-5; 8 bases align to TRBD1. The CDR3 length is 15 residues. J gave up 4 bases and V 3 bases, and 5 bases lay outside the gene matches. CDR1 SNHLY and CDR2 FYNNEI come from the germline V gene. The CDR3 sequence: CASSDRGLGNQPQHF. CDR3 nucleotides: TGTGCCAGCAGTGACAGGGGGCTAGGAAATCAGCCCCAGCATTTT.

The chain joins TRBV5-1 to TRBJ2-2; the D is unclear. Trimming took 1 base from V and 3 from J, leaving 7 bases between them. The CDR3 spans 14 residues. Germline lookup yields CDR1 SGHRS and CDR2 YFSETQ. The CDR3 protein is CASSLHSHTGELFF. CDR3 coding DNA: TGCGCCAGCAGCTTGCATTCCCACACCGGGGAGCTGTTTTTT.

The chain combines TRBV2 with TRBJ2-2, with a weak D call TRBD2 (5 bases). The CDR3 contains 15 residues. The germline V gene has CDR1 SNHLY and CDR2 FYNNEI. V was shortened by 11 bases and J by 4 bases, with 20 bases between the two germline ends. The CDR3, as DNA: TGTGCCTCCATACTCGAGGGCCCGGGCACCGGGGAGCTGTTTTTT. It is translated as CASILEGPGTGELFF.

This chain connects TRBV20-1 to TRBJ1-5; D is unresolved. The CDR3 consists of 14 residues. From germline, CDR1 is DFQATT and CDR2 SNEGSKA (reference sequence). Trimming left V 3 bases short and J 5 bases short, with 14 bases between. CDR3 DNA sequence: TGCAGTGCTAGTCGCGGACTTGGCGATCAGCCCCAGCATTTT. Protein: CSASRGLGDQPQHF.

The J gene is TRBJ1-4, the V gene TRBV5-6; 8 bases align to TRBD1. From germline, CDR1 is SGHDT and CDR2 YYEEEE. The J segment lost 5 bases and the V segment lost 3 bases, leaving 9 bases of the junction unmatched. CDR3 length: 16 residues. This CDR3 reads CASSWRQQGVNEKLFF. The CDR3 DNA is TGTGCCAGCAGCTGGCGACAACAGGGGGTGAATGAAAAACTGTTTTTT.

This chain connects TRBV11-1 to TRBJ2-7; D perhaps matches TRBD2 (6 bases). CDR1 is SGHAT and CDR2 is FQDESV in the germline V gene (reference sequence). The CDR3 is 13 residues long. Trimming pared 3 bases from V and 3 bases from J, leaving 9 bases between. CDR3 sequence: CASSFGGFYEQYF. The DNA of the CDR3 is TGTGCCAGCAGCTTTGGAGGGTTCTACGAGCAGTACTTC.

The chain employs TRBV24-1 and TRBJ2-2; D call uncertain. CDR1 KGHDR and CDR2 SFDVKD come from the germline V gene. The V end lost 4 bases, the J end lost 2 bases, and 4 bases lay between the germline ends. The CDR3 is made up of 13 amino acids. In DNA form, the CDR3 reads TGTGCCACCAGTGACTTCAACACCGGGGAGCTGTTTTTT. Amino acids: CATSDFNTGELFF.

This clone occurred once. V and J are TRBV5-1 and TRBJ2-7; TRBD1 matches 7 bases. From germline, CDR1 is SGHRS and CDR2 YFSETQ. The CDR3 has 16 amino acids. V was clipped by 4 bases and J by 4 bases; unmatched bases: 14. Written as DNA, the CDR3 is TGCGCCAGCAGCCATTTACCGGGACAGACCGTGTACGAGCAGTACTTC. Amino acids: CASSHLPGQTVYEQYF.

V is TRBV30 and J is TRBJ1-5; TRBD1 matches 9 bases. J was trimmed by 0 bases and V by 2 bases; bases with no gene match: 2. Germline lookup yields CDR1 GTSNPN and CDR2 SVGIG (reference sequence). The length of the CDR3 is 15 residues. CDR3 loop: CAWSPGQGSNQPQHF. The CDR3 DNA is TGTGCCTGGAGTCCGGGACAGGGTAGCAATCAGCCCCAGCATTTT.

This clone has a single count. V gene TRBV6-5 combines with J gene TRBJ2-3, with TRBD2 identical over 10 bases. Germline CDR1 MNHEY, CDR2 SVGAGI. There are 14 residues in the CDR3. Trimming took 5 bases from V and 3 from J; bases not matched to a gene: 2. DNA of the CDR3: TGTGCCAGCAGTCTAGCGGGAGAGACAGATACGCAGTATTTT. The encoded protein is CASSLAGETDTQYF.

This clone was detected only once. This chain connects TRBV10-3 to TRBJ1-2, with 7 bases that match TRBD1. There are 14 residues in the CDR3. V lost 4 bases, J lost 2 bases, and 4 bases stayed unmatched. Germline V gives CDR1 ENHRY, CDR2 SYGVKD. The CDR3 DNA follows: TGTGCCATCAGTGCAGGGGGAACCAACTATGGCTACACCTTC. Amino acid sequence: CAISAGGTNYGYTF.

The chain uses TRBV10-3 and TRBJ1-4, with a tentative D call TRBD1 (5 bases). V was trimmed by 2 bases and J by 5 bases, leaving 9 bases between them. Germline V lookup: CDR1 ENHRY, CDR2 SYGVKD. The CDR3 covers 14 residues. This CDR3 is CAISEGHTNEKLFF. The DNA of the CDR3 is TGTGCCATCAGTGAGGGACACACGAATGAAAAACTGTTTTTT.

This chain uses TRBV7-2 with TRBJ1-6, with D uncertain. The CDR3 runs 14 residues. V lost 4 bases, J lost 2 bases, and 6 bases lay in between. In germline, CDR1 is SGHTA, CDR2 FQGNSA. The CDR3 DNA is TGTGCCAGCAGCTCGTCGGCCTATAATTCACCCCTCCACTTT. Residues: CASSSSAYNSPLHF. Full variable domain (remainder filled in from reference TRBV7-2 and TRBJ1-6): GAGVSQSPSNKVTEKGKDVELRCDPISGHTALYWYRQSLGQGLEFLIYFQGNSAPDKSGLPSDRFSAERTGGSVSTLTIQRTQQEDSAVYLCASSSSAYNSPLHFGNGTRLTVT.

The chain carries TRBV24-1 and TRBJ2-1, with 8 nucleotides matching TRBD2. V was pared by 1 base and J by 4 bases, with 2 bases of the junction left unmatched. Germline CDR1 is KGHDR and CDR2 is SFDVKD. CDR3 size: 15 residues. The CDR3 loop reads CATSDFGGGYNEQFF. The CDR3 DNA is TGTGCCACCAGTGATTTTGGCGGGGGGTACAATGAGCAGTTCTTC.

This rearrangement joins TRBV6-5 to TRBJ2-4, with 12 positions matching TRBD2. The CDR3 length is 14 residues. Trimming took 7 bases from V and 15 from J; bases not matched to a gene: 13. The germline CDR1 and CDR2 sequences are MNHEY and SVGAGI. The CDR3 is CASKSGLAGTNRYF. In DNA, the CDR3 is TGTGCCAGCAAATCGGGACTAGCGGGTACTAACCGGTACTTC.

This chain joins TRBV28 and TRBJ1-6, with 7 bases lining up with TRBD1. This CDR3 contains 15 residues. V lost 5 bases and J lost 6; bases outside the gene matches: 7. From germline, CDR1 is MDHEN and CDR2 SYDVKM. The CDR3 here is CASSGRQGLNSPLHF. Here the CDR3 DNA reads TGTGCCAGCAGTGGCCGACAGGGCCTTAATTCACCCCTCCACTTT.

The gene calls are TRBV25-1 and TRBJ2-2; the match to TRBD1 covers 10 bases. Unmatched junction bases numbered 6, after V lost 3 bases and J lost 5 bases. The CDR3 is 16 residues long. Germline CDR1 reads MGHDK; CDR2 reads SYGVNS. As DNA, the CDR3 is TGTGCCAGCAGTGAGGGGGACAGGGGTTGGACCGGGGAGCTGTTTTTT. Amino acids: CASSEGDRGWTGELFF.